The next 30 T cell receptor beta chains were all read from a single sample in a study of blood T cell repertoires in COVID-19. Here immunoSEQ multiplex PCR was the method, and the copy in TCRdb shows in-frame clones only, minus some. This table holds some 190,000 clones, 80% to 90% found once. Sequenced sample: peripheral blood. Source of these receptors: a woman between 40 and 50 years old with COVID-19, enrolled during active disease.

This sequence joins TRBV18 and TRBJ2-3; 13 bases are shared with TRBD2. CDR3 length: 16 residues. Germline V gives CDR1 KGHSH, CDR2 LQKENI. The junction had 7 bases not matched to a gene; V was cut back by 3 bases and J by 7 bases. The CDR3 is CASSPMAGLAGYTQYF. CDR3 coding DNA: TGTGCCAGCTCACCCATGGCGGGACTAGCGGGATATACGCAGTATTTT.

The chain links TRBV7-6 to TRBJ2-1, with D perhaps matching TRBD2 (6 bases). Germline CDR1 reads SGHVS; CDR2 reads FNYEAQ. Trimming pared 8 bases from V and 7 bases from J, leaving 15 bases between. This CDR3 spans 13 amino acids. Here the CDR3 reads CASSRGRMNEQFF. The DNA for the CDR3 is TGTGCCAGCTCACGGGGGAGGATGAATGAGCAGTTCTTC.

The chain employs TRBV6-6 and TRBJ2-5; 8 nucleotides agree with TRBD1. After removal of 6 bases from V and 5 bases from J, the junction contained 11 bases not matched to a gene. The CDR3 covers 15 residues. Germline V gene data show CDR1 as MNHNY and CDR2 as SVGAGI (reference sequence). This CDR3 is CASRNSGGGWETQYF. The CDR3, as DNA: TGTGCCAGCAGAAACTCAGGGGGCGGGTGGGAGACCCAGTACTTC.

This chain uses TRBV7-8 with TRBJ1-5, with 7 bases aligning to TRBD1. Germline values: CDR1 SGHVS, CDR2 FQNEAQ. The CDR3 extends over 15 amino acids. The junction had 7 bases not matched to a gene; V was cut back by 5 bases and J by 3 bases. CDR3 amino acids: CASSLTGNPNQPQHF. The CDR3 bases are TGTGCCAGCAGCCTGACAGGGAATCCCAATCAGCCCCAGCATTTT.

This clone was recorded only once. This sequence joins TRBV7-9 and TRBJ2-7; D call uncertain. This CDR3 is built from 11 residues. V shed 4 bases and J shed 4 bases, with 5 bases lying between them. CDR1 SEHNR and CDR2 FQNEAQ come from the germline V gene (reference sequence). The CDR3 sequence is CASSYRYEQYF. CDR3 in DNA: TGTGCCAGCAGCTACCGGTACGAGCAGTACTTC.

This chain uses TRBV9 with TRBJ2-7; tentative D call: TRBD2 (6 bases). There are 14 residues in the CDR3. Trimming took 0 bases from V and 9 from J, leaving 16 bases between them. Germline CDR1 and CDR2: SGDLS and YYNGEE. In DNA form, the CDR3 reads TGTGCCAGCAGCGTAGACGGGAGCCCGACGGGGCAGTACTTC. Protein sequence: CASSVDGSPTGQYF.

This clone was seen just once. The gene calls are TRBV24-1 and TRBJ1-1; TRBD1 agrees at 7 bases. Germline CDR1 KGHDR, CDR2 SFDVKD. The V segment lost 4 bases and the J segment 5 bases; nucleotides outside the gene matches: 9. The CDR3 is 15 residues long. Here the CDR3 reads CATSDRRQGETEAFF. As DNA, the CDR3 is TGTGCCACCAGTGACCGGCGGCAGGGGGAAACTGAAGCTTTCTTT.

The CDR3, as DNA: TGTGCCAGCAGTTGGGCAGGGCGGATCACTGAAGCTTTCTTT. As protein: CASSWAGRITEAFF. The rearrangement uses TRBV27 and TRBJ1-1; D is perhaps TRBD1 (5 bases). From germline, CDR1 is MNHEY and CDR2 SMNVEV (reference sequence). The CDR3 runs 14 residues. V was shortened by 4 bases and J by 4 bases, with 13 bases between the two germline ends.

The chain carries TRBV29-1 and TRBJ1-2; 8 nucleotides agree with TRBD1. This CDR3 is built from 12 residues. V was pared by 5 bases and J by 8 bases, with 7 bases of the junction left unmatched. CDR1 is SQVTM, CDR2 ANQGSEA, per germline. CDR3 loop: CSVHGQGGGYTF. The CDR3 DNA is TGCAGCGTTCACGGACAGGGAGGAGGCTACACCTTC.

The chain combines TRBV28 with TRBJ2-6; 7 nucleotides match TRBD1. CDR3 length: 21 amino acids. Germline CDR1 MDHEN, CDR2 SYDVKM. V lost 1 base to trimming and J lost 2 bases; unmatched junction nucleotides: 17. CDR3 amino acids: CASSLYPQEGANEAGANVLTF. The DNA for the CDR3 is TGTGCCAGCAGTTTATACCCTCAAGAGGGGGCTAATGAAGCTGGGGCCAACGTCCTGACTTTC.

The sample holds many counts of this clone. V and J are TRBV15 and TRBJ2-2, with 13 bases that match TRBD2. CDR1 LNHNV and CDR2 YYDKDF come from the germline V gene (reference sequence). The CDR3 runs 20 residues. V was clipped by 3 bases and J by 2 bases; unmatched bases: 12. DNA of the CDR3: TGTGCCACCAGCAGGGAGCTTGGACTAGCGGGAGTTGGTAACACCGGGGAGCTGTTTTTT. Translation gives CATSRELGLAGVGNTGELFF. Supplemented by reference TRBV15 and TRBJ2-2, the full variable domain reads DAMVIQNPRYQVTQFGKPVTLSCSQTLNHNVMYWYQQKSSQAPKLLFHYYDKDFNNEADTPDNFQSRRPNTSFCFLDIRSPGLGDTAMYLCATSRELGLAGVGNTGELFFGEGSRLTVL.

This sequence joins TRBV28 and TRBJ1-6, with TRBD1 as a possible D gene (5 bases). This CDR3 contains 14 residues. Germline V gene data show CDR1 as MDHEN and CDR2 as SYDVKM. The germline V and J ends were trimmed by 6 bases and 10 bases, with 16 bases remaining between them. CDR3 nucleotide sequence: TGTGCCAGCAGGTCATCAGGGAATCAATCACCCCTCCACTTT. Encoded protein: CASRSSGNQSPLHF.

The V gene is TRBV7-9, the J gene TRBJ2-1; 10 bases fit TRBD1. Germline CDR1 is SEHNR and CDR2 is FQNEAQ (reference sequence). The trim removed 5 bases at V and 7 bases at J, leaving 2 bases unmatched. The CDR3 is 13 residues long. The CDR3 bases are TGTGCCAGCAGCGGGGACAGGGGTAATGAGCAGTTCTTC. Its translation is CASSGDRGNEQFF.

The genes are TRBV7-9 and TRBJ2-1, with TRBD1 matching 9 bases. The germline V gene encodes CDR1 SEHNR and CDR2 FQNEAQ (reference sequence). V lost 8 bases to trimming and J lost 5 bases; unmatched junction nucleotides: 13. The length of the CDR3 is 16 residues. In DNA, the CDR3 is TGTGCCAGCGGAGACTACAGGGGGCAATTTAACAATGAGCAGTTCTTC. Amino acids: CASGDYRGQFNNEQFF.

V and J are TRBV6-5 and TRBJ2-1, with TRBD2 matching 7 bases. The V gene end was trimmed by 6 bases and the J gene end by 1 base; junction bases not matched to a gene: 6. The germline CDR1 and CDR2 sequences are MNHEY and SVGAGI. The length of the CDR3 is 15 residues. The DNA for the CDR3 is TGTGCCAGCAGGTGGCGGGGGAGTTCCTACAATGAGCAGTTCTTC. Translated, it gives CASRWRGSSYNEQFF.

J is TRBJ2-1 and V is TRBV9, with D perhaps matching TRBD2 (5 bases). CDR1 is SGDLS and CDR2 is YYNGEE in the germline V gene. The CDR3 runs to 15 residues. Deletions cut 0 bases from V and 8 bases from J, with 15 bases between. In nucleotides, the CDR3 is TGTGCCAGCAGCGTAGGAGGGAGACCAGGCGATGAGCAGTTCTTC. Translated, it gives CASSVGGRPGDEQFF.

As DNA, the CDR3 is TGTGCCAGCAGTTTATCCAGACAGAAAAGCTCCTACAATGAGCAGTTCTTC. This encodes CASSLSRQKSSYNEQFF. J is TRBJ2-1 and V is TRBV28; a possible D gene is TRBD1 (5 bases). CDR3 length: 17 amino acids. V was cut by 1 base and J by 0 bases, with 13 bases left in between. Germline CDR1 MDHEN, CDR2 SYDVKM.

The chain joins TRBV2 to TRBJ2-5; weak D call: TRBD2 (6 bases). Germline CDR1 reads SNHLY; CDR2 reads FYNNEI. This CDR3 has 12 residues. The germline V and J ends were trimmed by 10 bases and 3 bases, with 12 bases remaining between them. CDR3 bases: TGTGCCACCTCGGGGGAGGAAGAGACCCAGTACTTC. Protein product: CATSGEEETQYF.

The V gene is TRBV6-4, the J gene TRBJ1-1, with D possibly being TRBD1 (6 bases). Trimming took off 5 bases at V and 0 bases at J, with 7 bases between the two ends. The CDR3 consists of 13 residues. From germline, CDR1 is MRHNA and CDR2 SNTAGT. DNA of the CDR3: TGTGCCAGCAGTACAGGGATGAACACTGAAGCTTTCTTT. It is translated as CASSTGMNTEAFF.

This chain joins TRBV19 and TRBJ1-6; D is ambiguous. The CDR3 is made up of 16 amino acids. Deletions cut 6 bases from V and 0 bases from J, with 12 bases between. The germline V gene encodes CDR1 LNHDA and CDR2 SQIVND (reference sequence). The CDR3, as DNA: TGTGCCAGTAGACTAGACGGGAGCTCCTATAATTCACCCCTCCACTTT. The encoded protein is CASRLDGSSYNSPLHF.

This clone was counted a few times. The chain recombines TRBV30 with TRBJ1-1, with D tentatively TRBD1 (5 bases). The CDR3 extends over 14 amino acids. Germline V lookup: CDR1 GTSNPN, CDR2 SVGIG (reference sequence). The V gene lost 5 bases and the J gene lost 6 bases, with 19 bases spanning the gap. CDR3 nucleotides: TGTGCCTGGTTCGGGGGAGGTATTCCCGCTGAAGCTTTCTTT. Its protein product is CAWFGGGIPAEAFF.

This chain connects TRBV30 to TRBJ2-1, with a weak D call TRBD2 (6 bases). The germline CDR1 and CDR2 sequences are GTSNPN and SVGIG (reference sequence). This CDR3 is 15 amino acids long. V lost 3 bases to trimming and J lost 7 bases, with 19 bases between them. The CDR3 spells CAWRWTGRGDNEQFF. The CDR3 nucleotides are TGTGCCTGGAGGTGGACCGGACGCGGGGATAATGAGCAGTTCTTC.

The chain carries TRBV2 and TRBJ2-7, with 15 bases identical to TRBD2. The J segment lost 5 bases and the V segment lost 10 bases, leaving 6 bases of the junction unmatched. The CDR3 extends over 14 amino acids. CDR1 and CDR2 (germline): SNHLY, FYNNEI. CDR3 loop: CAIPGLAGGDEQYF. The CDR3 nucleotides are TGTGCCATTCCGGGACTAGCGGGGGGCGACGAGCAGTACTTC.

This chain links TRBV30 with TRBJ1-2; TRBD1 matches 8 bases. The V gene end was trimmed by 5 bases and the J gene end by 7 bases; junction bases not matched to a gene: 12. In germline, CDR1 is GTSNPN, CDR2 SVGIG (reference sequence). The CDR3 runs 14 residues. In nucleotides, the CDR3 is TGTGCCTGGGACACAGGGGGGGGGATCGCTGGCTACACCTTC. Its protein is CAWDTGGGIAGYTF. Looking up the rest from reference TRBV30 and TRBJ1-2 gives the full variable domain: SQTIHQWPATLVQPVGSPLSLECTVEGTSNPNLYWYRQAAGRGLQLLFYSVGIGQISSEVPQNLSASRPQDRQFILSSKKLLLSDSGFYLCAWDTGGGIAGYTFGSGTRLTVV.

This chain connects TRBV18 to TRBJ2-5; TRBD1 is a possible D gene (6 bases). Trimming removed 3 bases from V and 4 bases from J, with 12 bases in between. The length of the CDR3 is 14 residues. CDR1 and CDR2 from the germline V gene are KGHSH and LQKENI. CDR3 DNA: TGTGCCAGCTCACCCCAGGGGAAAGGAGAGACCCAGTACTTC. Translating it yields CASSPQGKGETQYF.

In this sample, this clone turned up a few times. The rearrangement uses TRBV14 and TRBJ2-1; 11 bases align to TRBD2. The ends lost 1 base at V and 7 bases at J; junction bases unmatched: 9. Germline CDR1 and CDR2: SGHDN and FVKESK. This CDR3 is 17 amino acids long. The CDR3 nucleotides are TGTGCCAGCAGCCAAGCAATCCTAGCGGGGGGCTCGAATGAGCAGTTCTTC. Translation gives CASSQAILAGGSNEQFF. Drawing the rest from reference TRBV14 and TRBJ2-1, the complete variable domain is EAGVTQFPSHSVIEKGQTVTLRCDPISGHDNLYWYRRVMGKEIKFLLHFVKESKQDESGMPNNRFLAERTGGTYSTLKVQPAELEDSGVYFCASSQAILAGGSNEQFFGPGTRLTVL.

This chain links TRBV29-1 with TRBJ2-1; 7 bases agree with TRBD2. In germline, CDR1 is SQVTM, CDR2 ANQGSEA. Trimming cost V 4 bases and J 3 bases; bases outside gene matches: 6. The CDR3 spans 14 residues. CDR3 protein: CSVVGGSFYNEQFF. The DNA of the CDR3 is TGCAGCGTTGTGGGCGGGAGCTTCTACAATGAGCAGTTCTTC.

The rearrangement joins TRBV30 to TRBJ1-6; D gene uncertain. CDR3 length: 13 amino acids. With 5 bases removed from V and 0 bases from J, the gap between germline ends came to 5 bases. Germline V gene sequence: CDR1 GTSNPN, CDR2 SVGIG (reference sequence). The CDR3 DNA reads TGTGCCTGGGTTAGCTCCTATAATTCACCCCTCCACTTT. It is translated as CAWVSSYNSPLHF.

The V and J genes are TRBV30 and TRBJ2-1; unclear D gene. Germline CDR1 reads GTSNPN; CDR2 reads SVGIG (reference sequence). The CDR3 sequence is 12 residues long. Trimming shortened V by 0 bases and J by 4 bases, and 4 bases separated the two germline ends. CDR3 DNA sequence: TGTGCCTGGAGTGTAGAGTACAATGAGCAGTTCTTC. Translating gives CAWSVEYNEQFF.

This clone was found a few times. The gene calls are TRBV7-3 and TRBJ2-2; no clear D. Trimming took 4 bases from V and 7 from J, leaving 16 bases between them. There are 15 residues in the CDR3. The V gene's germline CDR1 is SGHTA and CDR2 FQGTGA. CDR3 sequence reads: CASSSTLSGHGELFF. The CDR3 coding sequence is TGTGCCAGCAGCTCTACCCTTAGTGGTCACGGGGAGCTGTTTTTT.